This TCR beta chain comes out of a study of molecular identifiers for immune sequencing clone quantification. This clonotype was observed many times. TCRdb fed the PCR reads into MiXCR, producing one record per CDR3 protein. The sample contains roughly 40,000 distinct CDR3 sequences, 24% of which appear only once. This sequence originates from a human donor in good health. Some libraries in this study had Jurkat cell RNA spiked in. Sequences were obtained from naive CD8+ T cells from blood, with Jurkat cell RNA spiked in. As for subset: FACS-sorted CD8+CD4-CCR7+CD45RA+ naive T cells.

The CDR3 sequence: CASSPYVPGTGNTDTQYF. Here the CDR3 DNA reads TGTGCCAGCAGCCCATATGTTCCCGGGACAGGGAACACAGATACGCAGTATTTT. This chain joins TRBV16 and TRBJ2-3, with 9 bases fitting TRBD1. V gave up 4 bases and J gave up 2 bases; unmatched junction bases: 13. The CDR3 length is 18 residues. The germline V gene encodes CDR1 KGHSY and CDR2 FQNENV.